This T cell receptor (beta chain) derives from a study of T-cell memory formation after mild COVID-19. This clonotype has only a few counts. TCRdb processed the 5' RACE reads anew with MiXCR; each CDR3 protein has one entry. The sample lists roughly 110,000 distinct CDR3 sequences; roughly 12% were seen once. Germline assignment: CDR1 SGHTA and CDR2 FQGTGA. V was pared by 5 bases and J by 4 bases, with 3 bases of the junction left unmatched. The CDR3 sequence is 13 residues long. The rearrangement links TRBV7-3 to TRBJ2-5, with TRBD1 matching over 8 bases. The specimen was PBMCs or a T cell subset sorted from them (not recorded which). The receptor was isolated from an adult woman who had mild COVID-19 (a few samples of this study predate the infection). Cell type and time point are not known. The CDR3, as DNA: TGTGCCAGCAGCATTGGACAGGGAGAGACCCAGTACTTC. This translates into CASSIGQGETQYF. The variable domain in full, with the rest retrieved from reference TRBV7-3 and TRBJ2-5, is GAGVSQTPSNKVTEKGKYVELRCDPISGHTALYWYRQSLGQGPEFLIYFQGTGAADDSGLPNDRFFAVRPEGSVSTLKIQRTERGDSAVYLCASSIGQGETQYFGPGTRLLVL.